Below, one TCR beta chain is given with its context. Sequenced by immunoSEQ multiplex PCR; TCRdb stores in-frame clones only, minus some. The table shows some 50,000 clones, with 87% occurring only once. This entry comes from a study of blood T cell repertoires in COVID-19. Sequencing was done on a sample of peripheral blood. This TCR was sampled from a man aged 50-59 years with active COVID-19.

Here the CDR3 reads CASTSLNRGRRTGELFF. The CDR3 nucleotides are TGTGCCAGTACCTCTTTGAACAGGGGGCGCAGAACCGGGGAGCTGTTTTTT. The chain couples TRBV19 to TRBJ2-2; 9 bases align to TRBD1. The CDR3 spans 17 residues. Germline assignment: CDR1 LNHDA and CDR2 SQIVND (reference sequence). The junction had 14 bases not matched to a gene; V was cut back by 7 bases and J by 5 bases.